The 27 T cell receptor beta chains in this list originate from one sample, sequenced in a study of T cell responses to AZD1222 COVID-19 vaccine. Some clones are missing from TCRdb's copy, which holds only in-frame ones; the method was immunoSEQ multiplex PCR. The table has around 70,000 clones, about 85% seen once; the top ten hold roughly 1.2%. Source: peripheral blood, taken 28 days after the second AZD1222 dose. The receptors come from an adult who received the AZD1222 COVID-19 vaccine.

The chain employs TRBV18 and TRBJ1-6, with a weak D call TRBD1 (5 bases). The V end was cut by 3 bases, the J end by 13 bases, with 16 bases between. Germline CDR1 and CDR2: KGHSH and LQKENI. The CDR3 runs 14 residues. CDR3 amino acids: CASSPPQGTGPLHF. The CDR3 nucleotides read TGTGCCAGCTCACCGCCTCAGGGAACTGGCCCCCTCCACTTT.

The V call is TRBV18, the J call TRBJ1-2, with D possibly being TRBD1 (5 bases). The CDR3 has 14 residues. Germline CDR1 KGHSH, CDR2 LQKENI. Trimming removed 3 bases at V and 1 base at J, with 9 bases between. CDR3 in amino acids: CASSPLTDNYGYTF. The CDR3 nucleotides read TGTGCCAGCTCACCCCTGACAGATAACTATGGCTACACCTTC.

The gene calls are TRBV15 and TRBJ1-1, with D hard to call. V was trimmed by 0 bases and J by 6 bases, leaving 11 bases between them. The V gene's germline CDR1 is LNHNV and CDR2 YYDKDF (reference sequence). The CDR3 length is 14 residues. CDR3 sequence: CATSRDLPQPEAFF. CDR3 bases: TGTGCCACCAGCAGAGATCTTCCACAGCCTGAAGCTTTCTTT.

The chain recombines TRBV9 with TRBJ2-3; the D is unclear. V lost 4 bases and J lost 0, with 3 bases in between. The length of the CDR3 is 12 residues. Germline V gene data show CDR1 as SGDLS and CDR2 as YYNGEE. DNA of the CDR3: TGTGCCAGCAGCTCAAGCACAGATACGCAGTATTTT. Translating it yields CASSSSTDTQYF.

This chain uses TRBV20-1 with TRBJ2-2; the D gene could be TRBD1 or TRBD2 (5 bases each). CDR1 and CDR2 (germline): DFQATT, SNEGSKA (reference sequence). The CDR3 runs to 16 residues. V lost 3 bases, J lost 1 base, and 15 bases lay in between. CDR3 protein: CSASKIGTQNTGELFF. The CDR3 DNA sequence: TGCAGTGCTAGTAAGATAGGGACCCAGAACACCGGGGAGCTGTTTTTT.

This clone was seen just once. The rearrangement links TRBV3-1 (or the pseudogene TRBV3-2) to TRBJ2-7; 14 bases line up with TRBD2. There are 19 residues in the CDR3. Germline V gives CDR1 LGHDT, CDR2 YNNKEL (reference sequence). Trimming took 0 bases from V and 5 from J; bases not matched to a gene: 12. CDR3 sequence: CASSQDRTSGRLGEHEQYF. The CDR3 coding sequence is TGTGCCAGCAGCCAAGATCGGACTAGCGGGAGGCTCGGAGAACACGAGCAGTACTTC.

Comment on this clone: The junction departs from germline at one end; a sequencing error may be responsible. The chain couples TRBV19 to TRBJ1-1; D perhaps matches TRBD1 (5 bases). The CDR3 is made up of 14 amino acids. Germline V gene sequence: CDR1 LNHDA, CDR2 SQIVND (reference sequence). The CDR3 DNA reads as TGTGCCAGTAGTAATCAGGGTTTGAAGACTGAAGCTTTCTTT. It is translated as CASSNQGLKTEAFF. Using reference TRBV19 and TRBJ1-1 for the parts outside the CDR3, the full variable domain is DGGITQSPKYLFRKEGQNVTLSCEQNLNHDAMYWYRQDPGQGLRLIYYSQIVNDFQKGDIAEGYSVSREKKESFPLTVTSAQKNPTAFYLCASSNQGLKTEAFFGQGTRLTVV.

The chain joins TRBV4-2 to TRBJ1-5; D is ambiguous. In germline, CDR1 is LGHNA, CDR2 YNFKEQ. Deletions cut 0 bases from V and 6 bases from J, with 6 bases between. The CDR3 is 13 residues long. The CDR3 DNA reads TGTGCCAGCAGCCAAGATCGGCGTCAGCCCCAGCATTTT. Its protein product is CASSQDRRQPQHF.

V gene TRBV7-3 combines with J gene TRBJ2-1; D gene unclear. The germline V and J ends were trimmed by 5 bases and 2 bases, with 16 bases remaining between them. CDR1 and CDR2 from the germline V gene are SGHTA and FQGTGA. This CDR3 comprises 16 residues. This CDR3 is CASSQLPLGPYNEQFF. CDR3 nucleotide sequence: TGTGCCAGCAGCCAACTCCCTTTAGGACCCTACAATGAGCAGTTCTTC.

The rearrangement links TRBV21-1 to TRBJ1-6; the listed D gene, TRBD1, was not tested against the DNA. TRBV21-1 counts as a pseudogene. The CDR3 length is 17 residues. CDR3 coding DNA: TGTGCCAGCAGCAAACCCCCCCCGACAGGGTGTGGTTCACCCCTCCACTTT. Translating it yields CASSKPPPTGCGSPLHF.

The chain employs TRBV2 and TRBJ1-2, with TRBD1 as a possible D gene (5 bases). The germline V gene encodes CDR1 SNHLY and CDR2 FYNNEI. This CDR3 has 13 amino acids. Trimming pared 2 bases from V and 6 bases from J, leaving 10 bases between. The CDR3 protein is CASSEMGVDGYTF. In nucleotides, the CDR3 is TGTGCCAGCAGTGAAATGGGGGTGGATGGCTACACCTTC.

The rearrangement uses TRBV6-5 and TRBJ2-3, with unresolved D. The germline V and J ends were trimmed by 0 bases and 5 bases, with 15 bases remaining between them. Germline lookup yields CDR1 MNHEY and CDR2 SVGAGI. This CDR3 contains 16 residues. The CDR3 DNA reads TGTGCCAGCAGTTACTCGACGATGCAGGTCGGAGATACGCAGTATTTT. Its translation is CASSYSTMQVGDTQYF.

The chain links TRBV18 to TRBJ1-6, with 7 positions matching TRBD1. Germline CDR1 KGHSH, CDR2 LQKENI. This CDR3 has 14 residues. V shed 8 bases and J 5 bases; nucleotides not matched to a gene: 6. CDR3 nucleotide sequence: TGTGCCAGCGGTCGGGACAGAGATAATTCACCCCTCCACTTT. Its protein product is CASGRDRDNSPLHF.

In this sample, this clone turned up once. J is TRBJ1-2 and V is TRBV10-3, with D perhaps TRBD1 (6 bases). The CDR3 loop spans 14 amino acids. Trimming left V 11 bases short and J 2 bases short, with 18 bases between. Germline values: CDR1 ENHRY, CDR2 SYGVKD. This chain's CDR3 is CASRTATVNYGYTF. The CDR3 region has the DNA TGTGCCTCCCGGACAGCGACGGTCAACTATGGCTACACCTTC.

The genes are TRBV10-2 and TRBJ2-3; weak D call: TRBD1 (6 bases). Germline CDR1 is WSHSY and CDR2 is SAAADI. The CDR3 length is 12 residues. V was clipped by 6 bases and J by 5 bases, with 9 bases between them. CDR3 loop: CASSEQGDTQYF. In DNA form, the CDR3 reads TGCGCCAGCAGCGAACAGGGAGATACGCAGTATTTT.

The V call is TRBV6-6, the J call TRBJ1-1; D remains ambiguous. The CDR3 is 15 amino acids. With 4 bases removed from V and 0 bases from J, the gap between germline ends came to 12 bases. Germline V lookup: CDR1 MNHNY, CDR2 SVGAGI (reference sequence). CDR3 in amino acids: CASSSLGRMNTEAFF. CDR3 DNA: TGTGCCAGCAGTTCCCTCGGACGTATGAACACTGAAGCTTTCTTT.

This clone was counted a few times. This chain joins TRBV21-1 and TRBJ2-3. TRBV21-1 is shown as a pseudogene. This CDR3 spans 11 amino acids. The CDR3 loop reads CASRSTDTQYF. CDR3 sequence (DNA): TGTGCCAGCCGCTCCACAGATACGCAGTATTTT.

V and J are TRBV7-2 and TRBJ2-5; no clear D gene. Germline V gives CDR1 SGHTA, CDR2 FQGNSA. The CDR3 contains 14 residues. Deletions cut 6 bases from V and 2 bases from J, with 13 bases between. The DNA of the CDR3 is TGTGCCAGCAGTATTTACCTATTACAAGAGACCCAGTACTTC. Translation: CASSIYLLQETQYF.

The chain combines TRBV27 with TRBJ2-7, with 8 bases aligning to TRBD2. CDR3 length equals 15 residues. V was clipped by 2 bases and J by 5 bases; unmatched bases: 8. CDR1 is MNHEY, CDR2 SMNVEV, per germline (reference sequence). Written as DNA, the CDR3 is TGTGCCAGCAGTTTAATCGCGGGAGGCTTCCACGAGCAGTACTTC. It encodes CASSLIAGGFHEQYF.

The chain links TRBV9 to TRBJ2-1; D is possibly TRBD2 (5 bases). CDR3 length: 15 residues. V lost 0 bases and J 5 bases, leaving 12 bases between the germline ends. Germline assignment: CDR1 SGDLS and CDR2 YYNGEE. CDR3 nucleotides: TGTGCCAGCAGCGTAGTGGGGAGTACTAACAATGAGCAGTTCTTC. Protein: CASSVVGSTNNEQFF.

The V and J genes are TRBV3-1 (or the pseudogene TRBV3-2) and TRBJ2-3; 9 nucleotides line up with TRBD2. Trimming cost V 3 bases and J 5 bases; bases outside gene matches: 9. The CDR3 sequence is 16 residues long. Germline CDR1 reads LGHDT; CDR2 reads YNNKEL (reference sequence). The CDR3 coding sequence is TGTGCCAGCAGCCAGAACTTAGCGGGAGCAGGAGATACGCAGTATTTT. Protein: CASSQNLAGAGDTQYF.

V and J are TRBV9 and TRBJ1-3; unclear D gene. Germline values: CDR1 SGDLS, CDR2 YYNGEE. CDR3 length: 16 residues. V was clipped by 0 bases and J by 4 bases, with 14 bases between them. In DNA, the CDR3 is TGTGCCAGCAGCGTAGAGCCGCTCCTTGCAGGAAACACCATATATTTT. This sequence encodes CASSVEPLLAGNTIYF.

The CDR3: CASSGRLAGTLYEQYF. The CDR3 bases are TGTGCCAGCAGTGGACGACTAGCGGGAACCCTCTACGAGCAGTACTTC. J is TRBJ2-7 and V is TRBV2; TRBD2 matches at 11 bases. CDR3 length equals 16 residues. V gave up 4 bases and J gave up 3 bases; unmatched junction bases: 8. Per germline, CDR1 SNHLY and CDR2 FYNNEI.

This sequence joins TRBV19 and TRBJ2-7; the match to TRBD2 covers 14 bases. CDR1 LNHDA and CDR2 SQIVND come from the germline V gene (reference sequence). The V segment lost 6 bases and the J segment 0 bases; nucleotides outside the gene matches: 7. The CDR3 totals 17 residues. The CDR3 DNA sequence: TGTGCCAGTAGAATGGGACTAGCGGGAGTCCCCTCCTACGAGCAGTACTTC. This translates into CASRMGLAGVPSYEQYF.

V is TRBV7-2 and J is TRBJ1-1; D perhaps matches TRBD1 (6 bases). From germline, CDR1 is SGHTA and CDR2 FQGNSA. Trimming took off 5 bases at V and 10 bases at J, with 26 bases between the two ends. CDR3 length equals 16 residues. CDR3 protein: CASSPVLQEWDTPAFF. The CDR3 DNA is TGTGCCAGCAGCCCCGTACTACAAGAATGGGACACTCCAGCTTTCTTT.

The DNA of the CDR3 is TGTGCCAGCTCCTCGGGGGATGCCCAAAAACTGTTTTTT. Translation gives CASSSGDAQKLFF. This sequence joins TRBV12-3 or TRBV12-4 and TRBJ1-4, with TRBD1 as a possible D gene (5 bases). There are 13 residues in the CDR3. V was shortened by 8 bases and J by 9 bases, with 16 bases between the two germline ends.

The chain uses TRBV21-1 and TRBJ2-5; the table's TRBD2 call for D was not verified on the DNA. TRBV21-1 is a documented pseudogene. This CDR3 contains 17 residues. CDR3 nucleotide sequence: TGTGCCAGCAGCAAGAAGACGGCTAGCGGTTCTATGGAGACCCAGTACTTC. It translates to CASSKKTASGSMETQYF.